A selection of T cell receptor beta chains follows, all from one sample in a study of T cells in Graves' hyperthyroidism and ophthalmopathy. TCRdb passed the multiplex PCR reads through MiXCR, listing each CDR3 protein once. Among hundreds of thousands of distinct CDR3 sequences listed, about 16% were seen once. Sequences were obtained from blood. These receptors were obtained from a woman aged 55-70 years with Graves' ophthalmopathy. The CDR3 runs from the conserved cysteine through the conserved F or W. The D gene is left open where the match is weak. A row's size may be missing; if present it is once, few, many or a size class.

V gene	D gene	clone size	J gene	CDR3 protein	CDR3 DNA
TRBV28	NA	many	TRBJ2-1	CASRPQGNNEQFF	TGTGCCAGCAGACCCCAGGGTAACAATGAGCAGTTCTTC
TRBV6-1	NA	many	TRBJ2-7	CASSGGGAYVNEQYF	TGTGCCAGCTCCGGTGGGGGGGCATACGTCAACGAGCAGTACTTC
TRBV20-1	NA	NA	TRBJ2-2	CSASKGNGELFF	TGCAGTGCTAGTAAGGGGAACGGGGAGCTGTTTTTT
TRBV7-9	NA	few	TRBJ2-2	CASSPSTGELFF	TGTGCCAGCAGCCCTAGTACCGGGGAGCTGTTTTTT
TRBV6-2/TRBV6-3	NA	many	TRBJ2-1	CASTAAGFDNEQFF	TGTGCCAGCACCGCTGCGGGATTCGACAATGAGCAGTTCTTC
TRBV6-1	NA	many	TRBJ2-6	CASRSFGANVLTF	TGTGCCAGCAGATCCTTTGGGGCCAACGTCCTGACTTTC
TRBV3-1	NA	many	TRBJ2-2	CASSQTRISGELFF	TGTGCCAGCAGCCAGACTAGAATCTCCGGGGAGCTGTTTTTT
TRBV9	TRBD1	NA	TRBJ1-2	CASSDQQGHGYTF	TGTGCCAGCAGCGACCAACAGGGGCATGGCTACACCTTC
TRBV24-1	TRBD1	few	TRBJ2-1	CATSDGTGTGVRNEQFF	TGTGCCACCAGTGATGGCACCGGGACAGGGGTTCGGAATGAGCAGTTCTTC
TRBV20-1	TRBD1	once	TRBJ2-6	CSAQDRGFTGANVLTF	TGCAGTGCTCAGGACAGGGGGTTTACTGGGGCCAACGTCCTGACTTTC
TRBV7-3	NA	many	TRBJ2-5	CASSRTGYETQYF	TGTGCCAGCAGCCGAACAGGGTACGAGACCCAGTACTTC
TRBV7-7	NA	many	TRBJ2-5	CASSLVGGGETQYF	TGTGCCAGCAGCTTAGTGGGGGGCGGAGAGACCCAGTACTTC
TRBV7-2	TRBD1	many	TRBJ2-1	CASSLQPGQSSYNEQFF	TGTGCCAGCAGCCTGCAACCGGGACAGAGCTCCTACAATGAGCAGTTCTTC
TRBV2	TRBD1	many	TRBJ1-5	CASSEALGQGDQPQHF	TGTGCCAGCAGTGAAGCGCTGGGACAGGGGGATCAGCCCCAGCATTTT
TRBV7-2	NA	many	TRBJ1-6	CASSLHGGENSPLHF	TGTGCCAGCAGCTTACACGGGGGGGAGAATTCACCCCTCCACTTT
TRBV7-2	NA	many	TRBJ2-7	CASSLPGLGEQYF	TGTGCCAGCAGCTTACCGGGACTCGGTGAGCAGTACTTC
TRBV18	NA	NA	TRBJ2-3	CASSPKLNTDTQYF	TGTGCCAGCTCACCTAAACTAAACACAGATACGCAGTATTTT
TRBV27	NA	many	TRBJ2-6	CASSLSIRIAGANVLTF	TGTGCCAGCAGTTTATCGATAAGGATTGCGGGGGCCAACGTCCTGACTTTC
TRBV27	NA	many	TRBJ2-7	CASSPTGLPYEQYF	TGTGCCAGCAGTCCTACGGGACTCCCCTACGAGCAGTACTTC
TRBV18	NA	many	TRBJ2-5	CASSPLDVQETQYF	TGTGCCAGCTCACCTCTGGACGTACAAGAGACCCAGTACTTC
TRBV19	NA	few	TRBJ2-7	CASSTGASYEQYF	TGTGCCAGTAGTACGGGGGCCTCCTACGAGCAGTACTTC
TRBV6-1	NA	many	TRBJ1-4	CASRPPGIVEKLFF	TGTGCCAGCAGACCCCCGGGCATCGTAGAAAAACTGTTTTTT
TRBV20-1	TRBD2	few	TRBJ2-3	CSARDSGRGTDTQYF	TGCAGTGCTAGAGATAGCGGGAGGGGAACAGATACGCAGTATTTT
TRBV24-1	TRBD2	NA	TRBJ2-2	CATSDPVWSGRGTGELFF	TGTGCCACCAGTGACCCAGTGTGGAGCGGGAGAGGGACCGGGGAGCTGTTTTTT
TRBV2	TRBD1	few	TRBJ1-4	CASSGTGLERLFF	TGTGCCAGCAGTGGGACAGGTTTGGAAAGACTGTTTTTT
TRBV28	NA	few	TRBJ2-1	CASKVYSLGEQFF	TGTGCCAGCAAAGTTTATAGTTTGGGGGAGCAGTTCTTC
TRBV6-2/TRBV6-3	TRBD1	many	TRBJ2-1	CASARGDRPNNEQFF	TGTGCCAGCGCGCGTGGGGACAGGCCAAACAATGAGCAGTTCTTC
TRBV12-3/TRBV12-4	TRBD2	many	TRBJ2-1	CASSLEAGGGGNEQFF	TGTGCCAGCAGTTTAGAAGCGGGAGGGGGAGGAAATGAGCAGTTCTTC
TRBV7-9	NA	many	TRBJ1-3	CASSFGLNSGNTIYF	TGTGCCAGCAGCTTCGGCCTCAACTCTGGAAACACCATATATTTT
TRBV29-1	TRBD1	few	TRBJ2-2	CSVGGRGQGAFPNTGELFF	TGCAGCGTTGGGGGACGGGGACAGGGGGCGTTCCCGAACACCGGGGAGCTGTTTTTT
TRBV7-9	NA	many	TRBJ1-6	CASSSQGTDSPLHF	TGTGCCAGCAGCTCACAGGGTACGGATTCACCCCTCCACTTT
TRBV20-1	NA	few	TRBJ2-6	CSARSLRGAGANVLTF	TGCAGTGCTAGATCCTTGAGAGGGGCTGGGGCCAACGTCCTGACTTTC
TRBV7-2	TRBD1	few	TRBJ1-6	CASSLTRPGQGYSPLHF	TGTGCCAGCAGCTTAACCCGACCGGGACAGGGTTATTCACCCCTCCACTTT
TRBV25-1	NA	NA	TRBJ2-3	CASSEWDRYTDTQYF	TGTGCCAGCAGTGAATGGGACCGCTACACAGATACGCAGTATTTT
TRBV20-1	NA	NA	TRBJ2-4	CSAREAGAKNIQYF	TGCAGTGCTAGAGAAGCCGGGGCCAAAAACATTCAGTACTTC
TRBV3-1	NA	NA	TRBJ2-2	CASSQDGSGSGELFF	TGTGCCAGCAGCCAAGATGGCTCGGGGTCCGGGGAGCTGTTTTTT